This is a list of T cell receptor beta chains from one sample in a study of Ad26.COV2.S vaccination and SARS-CoV-2 variants. Produced via immunoSEQ multiplex PCR; TCRdb's table is partial and in-frame only. Of about 240,000 clones listed, approximately 88% were seen once; the top ten hold about 10%. Sequencing was performed on peripheral blood, taken in a trial of Ad26.COV2.S vaccine versus placebo. The origin of the receptors is a person aged 18-60 years who received the Ad26.COV2.S COVID-19 vaccine or a placebo. Both conserved end residues are part of each CDR3. The order of the fields is CDR3 protein, CDR3 DNA, J gene, clone size, V gene, D gene. The D gene is left open where the match is weak. The size of a clone is reported for some rows only, either as once, few or many, or as a class for expanded clones.

CDR3aa: CSVLEINYGYTF
CDR3nt: TGCAGCGTTTTGGAGATAAACTATGGCTACACCTTC
j_gene: TRBJ1-2
abundance: .
v_gene: TRBV29-1
d_gene: .

CDR3aa: CASRSGGTNEKLFF
CDR3nt: TGTGCCAGCCGCAGCGGGGGAACTAATGAAAAACTGTTTTTT
j_gene: TRBJ1-4
abundance: .
v_gene: TRBV7-9
d_gene: .

CDR3aa: CSASRRNRGTRNELANEQFF
CDR3nt: TGCAGTGCTAGTAGGAGGAATAGAGGGACACGTAACGAACTGGCCAATGAGCAGTTCTTC
j_gene: TRBJ2-1
abundance: .
v_gene: TRBV20-1
d_gene: .

CDR3aa: CASSYSVGTSYEQYF
CDR3nt: TGTGCCAGCAGTTACTCGGTTGGGACCTCCTACGAGCAGTACTTC
j_gene: TRBJ2-7
abundance: .
v_gene: TRBV6-5
d_gene: .

CDR3aa: CASSPRGQGVPYEQYF
CDR3nt: TGTGCCAGCAGCCCGAGGGGACAGGGGGTACCCTACGAGCAGTACTTC
j_gene: TRBJ2-7
abundance: .
v_gene: TRBV9
d_gene: TRBD1

CDR3aa: CASSLTGRFSPLHF
CDR3nt: TGTGCCAGCAGCTTGACAGGGCGGTTTTCACCCCTCCACTTT
j_gene: TRBJ1-6
abundance: .
v_gene: TRBV7-2
d_gene: TRBD1

CDR3aa: CASSPMTVSGNTIYF
CDR3nt: TGTGCCAGCTCACCAATGACAGTATCAGGAAACACCATATATTTT
j_gene: TRBJ1-3
abundance: .
v_gene: TRBV18
d_gene: .

CDR3aa: CASSPPGGHNYGYTF
CDR3nt: TGCGCCAGCAGCCCCCCGGGGGGCCACAACTATGGCTACACCTTC
j_gene: TRBJ1-2
abundance: .
v_gene: TRBV5-1
d_gene: .

CDR3aa: CASLAGGSREQYF
CDR3nt: TGTGCCAGTTTAGCGGGGGGTTCTCGTGAGCAGTACTTC
j_gene: TRBJ2-7
abundance: .
v_gene: TRBV6-5
d_gene: TRBD2

CDR3aa: CSVFRDSPYEQYF
CDR3nt: TGCAGCGTCTTCCGGGACAGCCCCTACGAGCAGTACTTC
j_gene: TRBJ2-7
abundance: .
v_gene: TRBV29-1
d_gene: TRBD1

CDR3aa: CASSVEGVLYTDTQYF
CDR3nt: TGTGCCAGCAGCGTAGAGGGGGTCCTTTACACAGATACGCAGTATTTT
j_gene: TRBJ2-3
abundance: .
v_gene: TRBV9
d_gene: .

CDR3aa: CATSPRGSYGYTF
CDR3nt: TGTGCCACCAGCCCCCGGGGCAGCTATGGCTACACCTTC
j_gene: TRBJ1-2
abundance: .
v_gene: TRBV24-1
d_gene: .

CDR3aa: CASSLEGGDSHNEQFF
CDR3nt: TGTGCCAGCAGCTTAGAAGGGGGGGACTCCCACAATGAGCAGTTCTTC
j_gene: TRBJ2-1
abundance: .
v_gene: TRBV11-1
d_gene: .

CDR3aa: CARSWPGIRIF
CDR3nt: TGTGCCAGAAGCTGGCCCGGCATACGGATCTTC
j_gene: TRBJ2-7
abundance: once
v_gene: TRBV5-3
d_gene: .

CDR3aa: CASSSLSWRQETQYF
CDR3nt: TGTGCCAGCAGCTCCCTAAGTTGGAGACAAGAGACCCAGTACTTC
j_gene: TRBJ2-5
abundance: .
v_gene: TRBV7-9
d_gene: .

CDR3aa: CASSIQTDTQYF
CDR3nt: TGTGCCAGTAGTATTCAAACGGATACGCAGTATTTT
j_gene: TRBJ2-3
abundance: .
v_gene: TRBV19
d_gene: .

CDR3aa: CASSPQAGGLGGELFF
CDR3nt: TGTGCCAGCAGCCCACAAGCGGGGGGGCTAGGTGGGGAGCTGTTTTTT
j_gene: TRBJ2-2
abundance: .
v_gene: TRBV3-1/TRBV3-2
d_gene: TRBD2